This T cell receptor beta chain emerged from a study of blood T cell repertoires in COVID-19. Study context: Collection of acute and convalescent COVID-19 samples took place in the United States, Italy and Spain.

How the authors handled the data: Researchers report that nucleated cell counts were estimated from reference gene primer amplification. The repertoire was sequenced with immunoSEQ multiplex PCR; TCRdb's copy has only in-frame clones and lacks some. D and trimming were read from the DNA, whereas the V and J calls and clone size are those reported in that table. Seen here are a few hundred thousand clones, approximately 82% observed once, and the top ten hold 3.4%. Germline CDR1 SGHRS, CDR2 YFSETQ. V lost 4 bases and J lost 7; bases outside the gene matches: 7. The CDR3 is 14 amino acids. The receptor was isolated from a woman aged 18-29 years with acute or convalescent COVID-19. The sample comprised peripheral blood. The genes are TRBV5-1 and TRBJ2-1; 8 bases are shared with TRBD1. The CDR3 region is CASSPGTGLNEQFF. Here the CDR3 DNA reads TGCGCCAGCAGCCCGGGGACAGGACTGAATGAGCAGTTCTTC.